Reported below is one T cell receptor (beta chain). No cognate antigen has been identified for it. Per-nucleotide qualities are absent, and no much larger clonotype sits a single base away. The cohort was made up of about 670 healthy bone marrow donors. At the time of sampling, every cohort member was nominally healthy, though immune exposures that went unrecorded were likely present. The donor was CMV seronegative and was included in the group of about 350 seronegative cohort members. A peripheral blood sample was collected from each donor, and TCR beta sequencing was performed on peripheral blood mononuclear cells. The Qiagen DNeasy Blood Extraction Kit was used to extract genomic DNA from the blood cell samples. This record comes from a study of cytomegalovirus exposure and HLA in healthy donors (dated by TCRdb to 2016 to 2017). Notes on the research overall: An earlier analysis of approximately 640 of the donors reported about 250 Gb of sequence data and roughly 110 million unique TCR beta sequences from roughly 180 million T cells. An early release that covered fewer than 800 HLA-typed donors contained 250 to 350 gigabases of sequencing data and 70 million to 100 million unique TCR sequences. The study aimed to test whether cataloging public T cell receptors could reveal signatures of past pathogen exposure. An earlier analysis of some 600 of the donors applied high-throughput TCR beta sequencing to assess whether each TCR beta V gene segment acted as functional or pseudogenic. Of the 300 to 500 genotyped donors, 81% were placed in the genetic ancestry cluster associated with self-reported Caucasian donors. The number of donors typed differed by locus, with about 629-630 for A, B, C, DRB1 and DQB1, about 500 for DQA1, approximately 570 for DPA1, and some 440 for DPB1. The later analysis used no new phenotypic data to find candidate immune exposures, relying instead on TCR beta sequences and their occurrence across donors. Among 398 genotyped donors of the cohort, an average of approximately 200,000 unique TCR beta nucleotide sequences was sequenced per donor, of which approximately 18% were non-productive. To study patterns of TCR occurrence, a later analysis re-analyzed previously published TCR beta repertoires from 666 donors and added high-resolution HLA genotyping. Every repertoire in the discovery cohort had been generated on one and the same sequencing platform. A later genetic analysis took genome-wide SNP genotypes for about 65% of the roughly 670 donors and used that subset as a discovery cohort. To predict cytomegalovirus infection status, the study brought together high-throughput TCR immunosequencing, statistical association of individual TCRs with disease status, and machine learning. Four or five DR-DQ haplotypes were handled as single units for association and clustering because linkage in the cohort was strong. A separate validation cohort of roughly 130 different subjects was used in addition to the roughly 670-subject first cohort. HLA typing included class I and class II loci at four-digit resolution. Donor age, sex, ethnicity and CMV serostatus were compiled alongside the repertoire data. Using immunosequencing, the study profiled T cell repertoires from around 670 subjects and related those repertoires to cytomegalovirus serostatus. Overall study outcomes, separate from this receptor: While some public TCRs were present in many individuals, most TCR sequences turned up only very rarely across donors. Strong co-occurrence of HLA alleles, especially DR and DQ, made assigning TCR associations to individual alleles difficult. The sequencing pipeline was judged likely to have produced a cluster of highly shared sequence variants as a technical artifact. A later analysis found that TCR association rates varied across HLA loci, with DRB1 alleles showing the most associated TCRs and HLA-C alleles the fewest. In a later analysis, about 17,000 TCR beta sequences were associated with specific HLA alleles at a false discovery rate of 0.05. In vitro tests confirmed that three of the cytomegalovirus-associated TCR beta chains recognize cytomegalovirus antigens. Linkage disequilibrium might explain the correlated functional status among segregating V segments, but an unknown experimental factor could not be ruled out. Roughly 17 rarely observed V segments, including chromosome 9 orphons, were excluded from the earlier analysis of several hundred of the donors because counts were too low. It was suggested by the authors that the approach could potentially be generalized to other disease states and immunological phenotypes. An association between a missense DCLRE1C variant and V-gene and J-gene trimming of TCR beta chains was found in a later genetic analysis and replicated in an independent cohort. Immune exposure information for the cohort was limited to CMV serostatus. A further reported finding was that TCR beta sequences accurately predicted the HLA-A and HLA-B alleles for most subjects in the first cohort. This cohort had only TCR beta chains sequenced, and the lack of alpha or paired-chain data limited which features could be detected. The presence/absence analyses assumed that sequencing depth was roughly uniform across donors, and that assumption may not be true. The classifier was reported to diagnose cytomegalovirus status with high specificity and sensitivity in both the original cohort and the validation cohort. Compared with the roughly 600-donor mean, donors in an Asian-associated ancestry cluster had fewer N-insertions in productive TCRs, according to a later genetic analysis. Because HLA typing was unavailable for some donors at each locus, only the typed subset was used in association tests. In a later analysis, several top co-occurrence clusters were reported to appear linked to parvovirus B19, influenza, CMV and Epstein-Barr virus. The study gave a list of roughly 150 TCR beta chains associated with cytomegalovirus. In an earlier analysis of about 600 of the donors, most TCR beta V segments appeared in productive rearrangements about 87% or about 30% of the time, broadly matching IMGT annotations. The 87-base-pair reads could not distinguish some IMGT-functional V segments, including TRBV6-2 and TRBV6-3, so those segments were excluded. In a later analysis, HLA-associated TCR beta chains were found to be more clonally expanded and to have lower generation probabilities than equally common non-associated chains. Most CMV-associated TCR beta chains appeared to be HLA-restricted in a later analysis, and the HLA associations seemed to be driven largely by CMV exposure.

The CDR3 starts with the cysteine, ends with the phenylalanine, and has 16 residues. The DNA shown is the 48-base CDR3, in frame from base 1. As encoded in the germline V gene, CDR1 is SQVTM while CDR2 is ANQGSEA. The germline V and J ends show losses of 7 bases and 0 bases respectively, and no gene match explains 13 bases of the junction. Receptors were amplified or captured by the immunoSEQ multiplex PCR assay. The multiplex PCR relied on a mix of 60 forward primers for TCR Vbeta segments and 13 reverse primers for TCR Jbeta segments. The CDR3 region of rearranged TCR beta genes was amplified from genomic DNA with a multiplex PCR assay. The Illumina HiSeq System was used to sequence the amplified TCR beta libraries as 87-base-pair reads. The study's own analysis went as follows. Across the 500 to 750 repertoires, a later analysis counted 80 million or so unique TCR beta chains, roughly 11 million of which were shared by at least two donors. To remove PCR and sequencing errors, raw reads were error-corrected and collapsed into unique sequences using a nearest-neighbor algorithm that merged closely related sequences. Alignment of CDR3 sequences to IMGT reference sequences was used to assign V, D and J gene segments. Each retained sequence needed at least a six-nucleotide match to both a V gene segment and a J gene segment. Rearrangements were called productive when the CDR3 lacked stop codons and stayed in frame with V and J; all others were non-productive. CDR3 was defined by IMGT convention, running from the second conserved V-encoded cysteine to the conserved J-encoded phenylalanine. In an earlier analysis of 500 to 650 of the donors, sequences lacking an unambiguous match to a single V gene segment were excluded. An earlier analysis of just under 600 of the donors called V segments functional above 56.7% productive rearrangements and segregating when the between-donor standard deviation exceeded 5%. To diagnose cytomegalovirus status from the catalog of TCR beta chain sequences, a statistical classification framework was built. A later analysis assigned V and J genes by comparing TCR nucleotide sequences with IMGT/GENE-DB human TR gene sequences. Using the TCRdist pipeline, a later analysis assigned CDR3 sequences along with most-parsimonious VDJ recombination scenarios. A later analysis defined each TCR beta chain by its CDR3 amino acid sequence plus V-gene family, and excluded reads lacking a unique V-gene family. To address suspected cross-contamination and a sequencing artifact, a later analysis removed approximately 590 highly shared, low-generation-probability nucleotide sequences. A later analysis calculated a clonal expansion index for each public chain from normalized within-repertoire ranks of inferred template counts. In a later analysis, generation probabilities were computed using a VDJ recombination model fitted to out-of-frame rearrangements, and the results were checked against IGoR. In a later analysis, TCR-TCR, TCR-HLA and TCR-CMV co-occurrence was scored with hypergeometric tests, and a repertoire-size bias correction was applied to TCR pairs. To estimate false discovery rates, a later analysis permuted the HLA or CMV assignments 20 times. In a later analysis, co-occurring TCRs were grouped using DBSCAN, and TCRdist sequence similarity was added for clustering within HLA-allele-positive subsets. For co-occurrence clustering, repertoires with fewer than 30,000 or more than 120,000 public chains were excluded, along with several repertoires with anomalous nucleotide sharing. TCRdb stores this immuneACCESS table with in-frame sequences only. Part of the clones is absent; in the studies checked, under half of the shortfall reflects unresolved V genes, and no reason is known for the rest. V and J calls and clone size come straight from that table; D and trimming were deduced from the DNA. This sample gives roughly 190,000 clones in total; around 83% of them show up just once. Roughly 0.99% of the sample rests with the top ten.

The chain is encoded by TRBV29-1 joined to TRBJ1-1; 8 bases in the junction line up with TRBD1. The sequenced material came from PBMCs. The sequence derives from a woman in her thirties or forties in good health and CMV-seronegative. The DNA sequence reads TGCAGCGCAGCAGGGGGGACAGGACGCTTGAACACTGAAGCTTTCTTT. Its product reads: CSAAGGTGRLNTEAFF.